This is a list of T cell receptor beta chains from one sample in a study of blood T cells in healthy people across ages. TCRdb re-analysed the 5' RACE reads in MiXCR, keeping a single row per CDR3 protein. Among a few hundred thousand distinct CDR3 sequences, 25% to 30% were seen once, and the ten largest hold approximately 18%. Sample: blood. These receptors were collected from a woman in her 70s in good health. Both conserved end residues are part of each CDR3. A D gene is named only where the DNA matches it firmly. Clone size appears in some rows only: once, few, many, or a class for an expanded clone.

j_call: TRBJ2-7; v_call: TRBV6-5; d_call: -; clone_size: -; cdr3_nt: TGCGCCAGCAGTTACTCGAAAGGCTCGGGGTCCTACGAGCAGTACTTC; cdr3_aa: CASSYSKGSGSYEQYF
j_call: TRBJ2-7; v_call: TRBV25-1; d_call: TRBD1; clone_size: -; cdr3_nt: TGTGCCAGCAGTGAGACAGGGGACCTTTTAAAGCAGTACTTC; cdr3_aa: CASSETGDLLKQYF
j_call: TRBJ1-2; v_call: TRBV10-3; d_call: -; clone_size: -; cdr3_nt: TGTGCCATCAGTGAGCCGGCAGGGTATAACTATGGCTACACCTTC; cdr3_aa: CAISEPAGYNYGYTF
j_call: TRBJ2-7; v_call: TRBV25-1; d_call: TRBD1; clone_size: few; cdr3_nt: TGTGCCAGCAGCTTAGAACAGGGGTTCTACGAGCAGTACTTC; cdr3_aa: CASSLEQGFYEQYF
j_call: TRBJ2-1; v_call: TRBV7-8; d_call: TRBD1; clone_size: -; cdr3_nt: TGTGCCAGCAGCTTAGAAGGACAGGAGCTAATGAGGCAGTTCTTC; cdr3_aa: CASSLEGQELMRQFF
j_call: TRBJ2-7; v_call: TRBV20-1; d_call: -; clone_size: -; cdr3_nt: TGCAGTGCTAGGAGGGGAGGAGCGGACTCCTACGAGCAGTACTTC; cdr3_aa: CSARRGGADSYEQYF
j_call: TRBJ1-2; v_call: TRBV18; d_call: -; clone_size: few; cdr3_nt: TGTGCCAGCTCACCAGAGGGGCGTACCTATGGCTACACCTTC; cdr3_aa: CASSPEGRTYGYTF
j_call: TRBJ2-4; v_call: TRBV29-1; d_call: TRBD1; clone_size: -; cdr3_nt: TGCAGCGTTGAAGATCTTAAGGGGGCTAACATTCGGTACTTC; cdr3_aa: CSVEDLKGANIRYF
j_call: TRBJ2-5; v_call: TRBV18; d_call: -; clone_size: -; cdr3_nt: TGTGCCAGCTCACCCGGGACCCGAGGGGAGACCCAGCACTTC; cdr3_aa: CASSPGTRGETQHF
j_call: TRBJ1-3; v_call: TRBV5-1; d_call: TRBD1; clone_size: -; cdr3_nt: TGCGCCAGCAGCCATGACAGGGCTGGAAACACCATATATTTT; cdr3_aa: CASSHDRAGNTIYF
j_call: TRBJ1-1; v_call: TRBV4-3; d_call: TRBD1; clone_size: -; cdr3_nt: TGCGCCAGCAGCCAACACAACGGACAGGGCGGGACTGAAGCTTTCTTT; cdr3_aa: CASSQHNGQGGTEAFF
j_call: TRBJ1-2; v_call: TRBV20-1; d_call: -; clone_size: few; cdr3_nt: TGCAGCCCGCTGGCCTATGGCTACACCTTC; cdr3_aa: CSPLAYGYTF
j_call: TRBJ2-3; v_call: TRBV20-1; d_call: -; clone_size: -; cdr3_nt: TGCAGTGCTAGAGATCCCATAACTAGCACAGATACGCAGTATTTT; cdr3_aa: CSARDPITSTDTQYF
j_call: TRBJ2-5; v_call: TRBV25-1; d_call: -; clone_size: few; cdr3_nt: TGTGCCAGCAGTGTGGCAGTAGGTGGGACCCAGTACTTC; cdr3_aa: CASSVAVGGTQYF
j_call: TRBJ2-1; v_call: TRBV4-1; d_call: TRBD1; clone_size: -; cdr3_nt: TGCGCCAGCAGCCGGGGGACAGGGGACTACAATGAGCAGTTCTTC; cdr3_aa: CASSRGTGDYNEQFF
j_call: TRBJ2-7; v_call: TRBV7-2; d_call: TRBD2; clone_size: few; cdr3_nt: TGTGCCAGCAGACGAATCTCTGGGACTAGCGGGGGGACCTACGAGCAGTACTTC; cdr3_aa: CASRRISGTSGGTYEQYF
j_call: TRBJ2-3; v_call: TRBV18; d_call: -; clone_size: few; cdr3_nt: TGTGCCAGCTCGACCTCCGCAGATACGCAGTATTTT; cdr3_aa: CASSTSADTQYF
j_call: TRBJ1-1; v_call: TRBV25-1; d_call: TRBD1; clone_size: -; cdr3_nt: TGTGCCAGCAGTAAAGGACAGGGGGCCACTGAAGCTTTCTTT; cdr3_aa: CASSKGQGATEAFF
j_call: TRBJ2-3; v_call: TRBV20-1; d_call: TRBD2; clone_size: -; cdr3_nt: TGCAGTGCCAATCCAACTTCGCTAGCGGGGAGAGATACGCAGTATTTT; cdr3_aa: CSANPTSLAGRDTQYF
j_call: TRBJ2-2; v_call: TRBV10-3; d_call: -; clone_size: -; cdr3_nt: TGTGCCATCAGTGAGTCGCGTCTTGGGGGCATCGGGGAGCTGTTTTTT; cdr3_aa: CAISESRLGGIGELFF